The present TCR beta chain was sequenced within a study of CD8 T cells in ankylosing spondylitis. Study-level results: Reportedly, disease-linked clones are significantly enriched in ankylosing spondylitis patients' matched synovial fluid. Some of these motif variants have turned up before, in reports on reactive arthritis synovial fluid and blood. A TCR beta motif of about eight highly homologous variants appeared characteristic of ankylosing spondylitis blood.

TCRdb ran MiXCR on the 5' RACE reads and lists one entry per CDR3 protein. The repertoire holds about 840,000 distinct CDR3 sequences, about 10% seen once, with about 0.49% in the top ten. This clonotype occurred many times. Its antigen is still unknown. The clonotype originates from a male donor with ankylosing spondylitis. The sample consisted of blood, either unsorted or a sorted T cell fraction (not recorded which).

CDR3 residues: CSARDEPAGGMGELFF. The CDR3 DNA reads TGCAGTGCTAGAGATGAACCAGCGGGAGGAATGGGGGAGCTGTTTTTT. V gene TRBV20-1 combines with J gene TRBJ2-2; 9 nucleotides agree with TRBD2. The CDR3 sequence is 16 residues long. Looked up from germline, CDR1 is DFQATT and CDR2 is SNEGSKA (reference sequence). J was trimmed by 8 bases and V by 0 bases; bases with no gene match: 10.